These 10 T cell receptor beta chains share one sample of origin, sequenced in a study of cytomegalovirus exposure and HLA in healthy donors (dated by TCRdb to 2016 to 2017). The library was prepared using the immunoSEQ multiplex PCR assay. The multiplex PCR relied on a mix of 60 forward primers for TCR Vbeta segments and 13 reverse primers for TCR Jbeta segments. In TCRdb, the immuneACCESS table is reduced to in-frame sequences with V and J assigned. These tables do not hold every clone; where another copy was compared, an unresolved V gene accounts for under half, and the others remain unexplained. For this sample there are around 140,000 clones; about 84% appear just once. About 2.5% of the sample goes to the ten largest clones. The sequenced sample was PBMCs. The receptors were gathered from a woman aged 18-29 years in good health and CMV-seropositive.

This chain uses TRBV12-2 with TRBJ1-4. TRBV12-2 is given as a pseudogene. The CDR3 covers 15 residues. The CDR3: CASRLAGRCNEKLFF. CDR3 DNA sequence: TGTGCAAGTCGCTTGGCGGGGCGGTGTAATGAAAAACTGTTTTTT.

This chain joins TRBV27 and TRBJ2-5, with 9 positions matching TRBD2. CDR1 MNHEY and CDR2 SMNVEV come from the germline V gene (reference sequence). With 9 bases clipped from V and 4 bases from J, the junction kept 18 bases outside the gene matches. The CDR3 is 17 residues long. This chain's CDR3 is CASRGLAGGPFAETQYF. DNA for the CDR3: TGTGCCAGTAGGGGTCTTGCGGGGGGGCCTTTTGCAGAGACCCAGTACTTC.

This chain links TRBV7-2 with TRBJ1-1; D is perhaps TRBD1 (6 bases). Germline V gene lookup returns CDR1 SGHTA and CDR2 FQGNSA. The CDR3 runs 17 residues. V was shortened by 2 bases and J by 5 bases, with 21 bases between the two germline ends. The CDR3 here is CASSLRGAHRDGTEAFF. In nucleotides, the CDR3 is TGTGCCAGCAGCTTACGAGGGGCACACAGGGACGGAACTGAAGCTTTCTTT.

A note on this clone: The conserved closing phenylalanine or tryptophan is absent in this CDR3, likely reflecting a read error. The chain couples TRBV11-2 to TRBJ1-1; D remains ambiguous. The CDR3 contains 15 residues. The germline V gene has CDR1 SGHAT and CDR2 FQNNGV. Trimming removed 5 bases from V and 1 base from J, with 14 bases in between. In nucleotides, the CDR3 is TGTGCCAGCAGCCCCCTCCCCGGAGGGAACACTGAAGCTTTCCTT. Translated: CASSPLPGGNTEAFL.

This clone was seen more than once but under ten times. This chain's CDR3 is CASSLYRTGENIQYF. DNA for the CDR3: TGTGCCAGCAGCTTATACCGGACAGGAGAAAACATTCAGTACTTC. The chain is built from TRBV7-9 and TRBJ2-4; TRBD1 agrees at 7 bases. Trimming removed 2 bases from V and 5 bases from J; junction bases left unmatched: 6. The CDR3 contains 15 residues. Germline CDR1 is SEHNR and CDR2 is FQNEAQ (reference sequence).

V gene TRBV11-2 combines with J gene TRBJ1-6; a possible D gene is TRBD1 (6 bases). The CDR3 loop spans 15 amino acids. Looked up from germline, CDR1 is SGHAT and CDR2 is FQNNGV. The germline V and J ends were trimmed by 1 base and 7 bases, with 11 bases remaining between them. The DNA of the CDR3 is TGTGCCAGCAGCTTAGTGGACAGACGGAATTCACCCCTCCACTTT. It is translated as CASSLVDRRNSPLHF.

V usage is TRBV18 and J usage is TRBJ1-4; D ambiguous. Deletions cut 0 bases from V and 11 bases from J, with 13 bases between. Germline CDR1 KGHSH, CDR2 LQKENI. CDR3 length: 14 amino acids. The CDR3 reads CASSPPTQIGKLFF. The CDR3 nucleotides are TGTGCCAGCTCACCACCTACCCAAATCGGGAAACTGTTTTTT.

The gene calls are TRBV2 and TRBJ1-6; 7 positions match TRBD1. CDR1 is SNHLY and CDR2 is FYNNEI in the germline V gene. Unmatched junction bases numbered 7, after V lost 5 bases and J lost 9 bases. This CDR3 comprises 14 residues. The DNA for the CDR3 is TGTGCCAGCAGTCTGGACAGGCTAGGTTCACCCCTCCACTTT. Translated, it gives CASSLDRLGSPLHF.

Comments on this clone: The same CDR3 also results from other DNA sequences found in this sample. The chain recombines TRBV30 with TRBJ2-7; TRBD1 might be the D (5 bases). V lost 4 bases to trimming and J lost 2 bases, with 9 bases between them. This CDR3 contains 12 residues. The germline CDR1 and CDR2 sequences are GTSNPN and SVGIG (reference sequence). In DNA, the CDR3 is TGTGCCTGGAAGCAGGGCACCTACGAGCAGTACTTC. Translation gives CAWKQGTYEQYF.

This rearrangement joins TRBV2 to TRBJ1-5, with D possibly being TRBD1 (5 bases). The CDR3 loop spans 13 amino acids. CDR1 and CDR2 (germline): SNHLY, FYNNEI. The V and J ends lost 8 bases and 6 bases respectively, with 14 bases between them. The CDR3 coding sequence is TGTGCCAGCGGGCGGAGGGGCAGTCAGCCCCAGCATTTT. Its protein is CASGRRGSQPQHF.